Following are 13 T cell receptor beta chains from one sample sequenced in a study of cytomegalovirus exposure and HLA in healthy donors. It was with 60 Vbeta and 13 Jbeta primers that the PCR ran. Assay used: immunoSEQ multiplex PCR; TCRdb lists only in-frame clones, some missing. Of about 260,000 clones in the sample, 70% to 90% are singletons; the top ten hold roughly 2%. The sequenced sample was PBMCs. The origin of the receptors is a woman between 35 and 50 years old in good health and CMV-seropositive.

The chain recombines TRBV11-3 with TRBJ2-7, with D possibly being TRBD1 (6 bases). Per germline, CDR1 SGHNT and CDR2 YENEEA. There are 15 residues in the CDR3. Between the trimmed V and J ends, which lost 5 bases and 2 bases, there was a span of 16 bases. CDR3: CASSRLDRTPYEQYF. The CDR3 DNA follows: TGTGCCAGCAGCCGCTTAGACAGGACGCCCTACGAGCAGTACTTC.

This chain connects TRBV18 to TRBJ2-6; 7 nucleotides match TRBD1. Germline CDR1 KGHSH, CDR2 LQKENI. The CDR3 is 19 amino acids. J gave up 0 bases and V 2 bases, and 10 bases lay outside the gene matches. The chain's CDR3 is CASSPKPDRSVSGANVLTF. The DNA for the CDR3 is TGTGCCAGCTCACCAAAACCGGACAGGTCGGTCTCTGGGGCCAACGTCCTGACTTTC.

This clone was picked up a small number of times. The gene calls are TRBV27 and TRBJ1-6; 8 positions agree with TRBD1. Losses at the gene ends were 6 bases for V and 9 bases for J; bases not matched to a gene: 4. Germline loops: CDR1 MNHEY, CDR2 SMNVEV (reference sequence). The CDR3 extends over 13 amino acids. The CDR3 DNA is TGTGCCAGCAGCGACAGGGGAAGTTCACCCCTCCACTTT. Amino acids: CASSDRGSSPLHF.

Only one count was recorded for this clone. The rearrangement links TRBV21-1 to TRBJ2-1; the table's D call, TRBD2, has no DNA check behind it. TRBV21-1 is tagged as a pseudogene. This CDR3 region has 13 residues. CDR3 sequence: CASTQRNYNEQFF. CDR3 nucleotides: TGTGCCAGCACCCAGCGGAATTACAATGAGCAGTTCTTC.

V is TRBV30 and J is TRBJ2-7, with TRBD1 as a possible D gene (5 bases). Germline V lookup: CDR1 GTSNPN, CDR2 SVGIG (reference sequence). V lost 0 bases to trimming and J lost 10 bases, with 13 bases between them. The CDR3 is 12 amino acids. The CDR3 nucleotides are TGTGCCTGGAGTGTTTATCAGGGCCGCCAGTACTTC. Amino acids: CAWSVYQGRQYF.

In nucleotides, the CDR3 is TGTGCCAGCAGTTACTCGGGACAGGGAGGGAGCAATCAGCCCCAGCATTTT. As protein: CASSYSGQGGSNQPQHF. V gene TRBV7-2 combines with J gene TRBJ1-5, with 9 bases matching TRBD1. Germline assignment: CDR1 SGHTA and CDR2 FQGNSA. V gave up 6 bases and J gave up 1 base; unmatched junction bases: 10. This CDR3 has 17 residues.

This chain connects TRBV5-4 to TRBJ1-1; D uncertain. Germline loops: CDR1 SGHNT, CDR2 YYREEE (reference sequence). The CDR3 loop spans 14 amino acids. Trimming cost V 4 bases and J 3 bases, with 13 bases left between them. CDR3 in DNA: TGTGCCAGCAGCCCCGTTACAGTCGACACTGAAGCTTTCTTT. It is translated as CASSPVTVDTEAFF.

The chain is built from TRBV6-5 and TRBJ2-7, with a tentative D call TRBD1 (5 bases). This CDR3 has 14 residues. The V gene's germline CDR1 is MNHEY and CDR2 SVGAGI. The V end lost 2 bases, the J end lost 6 bases, and 14 bases lay between the germline ends. CDR3 DNA sequence: TGTGCCAGCAGTTACGGCCAGGGAACGGGCGAGCAGTACTTC. It yields the protein CASSYGQGTGEQYF.

The DNA of the CDR3 is TGCAGCGTTGGCAAGGACAGCAACACTGAAGCTTTCTTT. It translates to CSVGKDSNTEAFF. The chain links TRBV29-1 to TRBJ1-1; a weak D match, TRBD1 (6 bases). Looked up from germline, CDR1 is SQVTM and CDR2 is ANQGSEA. V was pared by 4 bases and J by 2 bases, with 11 bases between. This CDR3 is built from 13 residues.

The CDR3 protein is CASSQEVPGWTKNIQYF. CDR3 in DNA: TGTGCCAGCAGCCAAGAAGTCCCAGGGTGGACCAAAAACATTCAGTACTTC. The chain carries TRBV14 and TRBJ2-4, with D perhaps matching TRBD1 (5 bases). CDR3 length: 17 residues. CDR1 is SGHDN and CDR2 is FVKESK in the germline V gene. V lost 0 bases and J 2 bases, leaving 14 bases between the germline ends.

V usage is TRBV5-6 and J usage is TRBJ2-5, with TRBD1 matching over 9 bases. The end of the DNA is better explained by TRBJ2-7, so the J call may be wrong. Germline V gives CDR1 SGHDT, CDR2 YYEEEE. The CDR3 has 15 residues. The CDR3 bases are TGTGCCAGCAGCTACACAGGGGGCGCCTCCTACGAGCAGTACTTC. Residues: CASSYTGGASYEQYF.

The rearrangement joins TRBV4-3 to TRBJ2-5; D is perhaps TRBD2 (5 bases). Gene TRBJ2-7 matches the end of the DNA better, so the J call may be wrong. Germline CDR1 and CDR2: LGHNA and YSLEER. The CDR3 is made up of 14 amino acids. This chain's CDR3 is CASSQTGDSYEQYF. The CDR3 DNA reads as TGCGCCAGCAGCCAAACCGGGGATTCATACGAGCAGTACTTC.

V and J are TRBV9 and TRBJ1-6, with 8 bases identical to TRBD1. There are 17 residues in the CDR3. With 3 bases clipped from V and 0 bases from J, the junction kept 5 bases outside the gene matches. Germline CDR1 is SGDLS and CDR2 is YYNGEE. The CDR3 sequence is CASSGQGLLSYNSPLHF. The DNA for the CDR3 is TGTGCCAGCAGCGGACAGGGGCTACTCTCCTATAATTCACCCCTCCACTTT.